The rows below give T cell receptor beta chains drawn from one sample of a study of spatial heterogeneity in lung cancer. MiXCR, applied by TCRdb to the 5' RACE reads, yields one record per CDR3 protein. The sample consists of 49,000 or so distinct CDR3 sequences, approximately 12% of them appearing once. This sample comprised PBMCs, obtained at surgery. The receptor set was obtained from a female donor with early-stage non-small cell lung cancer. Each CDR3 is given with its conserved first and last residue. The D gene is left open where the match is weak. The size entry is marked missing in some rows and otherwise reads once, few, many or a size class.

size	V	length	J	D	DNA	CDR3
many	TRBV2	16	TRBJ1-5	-	TGTGCCAGCAGTGACGGGACCAGGGCGAGTGATCAGCCCCAGCATTTT	CASSDGTRASDQPQHF
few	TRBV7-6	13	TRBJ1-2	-	TGTGCCAGCAGCCCGGAACCGTCCTATGGCTACACCTTC	CASSPEPSYGYTF
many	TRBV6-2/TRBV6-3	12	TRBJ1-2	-	TGTGCCAGCCTCGGGCCAGCTTATGGCTACACCTTC	CASLGPAYGYTF
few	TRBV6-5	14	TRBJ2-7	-	TGTGCCAGTTCCCACGGGGCAGGCCACTACGAGCAGTACTTC	CASSHGAGHYEQYF
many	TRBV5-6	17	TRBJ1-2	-	TGTGCCAGCAGCTTGGGGGGGGGAGACCCCTCCCGATATGGCTACACCTTC	CASSLGGGDPSRYGYTF
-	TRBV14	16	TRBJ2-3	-	TGTGCCAGCAGCCCCAAGTCATTTTTTGGCACAGATACGCAGTATTTT	CASSPKSFFGTDTQYF
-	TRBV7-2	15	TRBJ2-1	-	TGTGCCAGCAGCTTCCAGGGGGGGACCTACAATGAGCAGTTCTTC	CASSFQGGTYNEQFF
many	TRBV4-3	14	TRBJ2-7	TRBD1	TGCGCCAGCAGCCGCCAACAGGGGGCCTACGAGCAGTACTTC	CASSRQQGAYEQYF
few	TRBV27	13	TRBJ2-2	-	TGTGCCAGCAGTTTATCGGTGGCCGGGGAGCTGTTTTTT	CASSLSVAGELFF
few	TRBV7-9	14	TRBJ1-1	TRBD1	TGTGCCAGCAGCCGTCAGGGGGCGCACACTGAAGCTTTCTTT	CASSRQGAHTEAFF
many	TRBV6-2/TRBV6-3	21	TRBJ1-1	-	TGTGCCAGCAGTTACAGTCCCCGGGAACTTCTTAACCTAATAAAAGGAACTGAAGCTTTCTTT	CASSYSPRELLNLIKGTEAFF
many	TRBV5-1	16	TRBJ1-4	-	TGCGCCAGCAGCTTGGCCCCGCAGGGCGGAAATGAAAAACTGTTTTTT	CASSLAPQGGNEKLFF
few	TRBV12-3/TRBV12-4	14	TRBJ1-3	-	TGTGCCAGCAGTTTCCGATCCAGCGGAAACACCATATATTTT	CASSFRSSGNTIYF
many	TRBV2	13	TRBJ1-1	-	TGTGCCACCCCCCCGGCGGAGAACACTGAAGCTTTCTTT	CATPPAENTEAFF
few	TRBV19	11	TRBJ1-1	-	TGTGCATTTCCAGGGGTCACTGAAGCTTTCTTT	CAFPGVTEAFF
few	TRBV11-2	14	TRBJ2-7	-	TGTGCCAGCAGCTTAGATCGAGGTCATTCCGAGCAGTACTTC	CASSLDRGHSEQYF
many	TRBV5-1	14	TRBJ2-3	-	TGCGCCAGCAGCTTGGGGGCGCGCACAGATACGCAGTATTTT	CASSLGARTDTQYF
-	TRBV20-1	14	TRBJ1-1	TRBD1	TGCAGTGCTAAAACCTTGACAGGGGACACTGAAGCTTTCTTT	CSAKTLTGDTEAFF
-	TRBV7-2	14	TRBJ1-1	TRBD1	TGTGCCAGCAGCCCCATGGACAGGGCCCCTGAAGCTTTCTTT	CASSPMDRAPEAFF
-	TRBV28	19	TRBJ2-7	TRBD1	TGTGCCAGCACCCTCTCCGGGACAGGGGGCGGGGGGGGCCTTTACGAGCAGTACTTC	CASTLSGTGGGGGLYEQYF
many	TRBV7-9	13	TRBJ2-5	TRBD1	TGTGCCAGCGGGGGGACAGGACAAGAGACCCAGTACTTC	CASGGTGQETQYF
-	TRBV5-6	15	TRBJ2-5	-	TGTGCCAGCAGCTTGGGCCAGCTGTACCAAGAGACCCAGTACTTC	CASSLGQLYQETQYF